This paragraph covers one T cell receptor beta chain sequence. What it recognizes is unknown. The data belong to a study of cytomegalovirus exposure and HLA in healthy donors. Germline CDR1 and CDR2: SGHRS and YFSETQ. The CDR3 consists of 15 residues. V dropped 5 bases and J dropped 0; count of bases not matched to a gene: 7. Amplification used 60 Vbeta primers and 13 Jbeta primers. Repertoires were generated with immunoSEQ multiplex PCR, while TCRdb's copy carries only in-frame clones and drops some. The sample table includes 85,000 or so clones. Overall study findings and caveats: Roughly uniform depth of sequencing across donors was assumed in presence/absence analyses.

The sample consisted of PBMCs. This clonotype was sampled from a woman under 40 in good health and CMV-seronegative. The chain uses TRBV5-1 and TRBJ1-2, with TRBD1 identical over 7 bases. CDR3 protein: CASRYDRDANYGYTF. CDR3 nucleotide sequence: TGCGCCAGCAGGTACGACAGGGACGCTAACTATGGCTACACCTTC. The full variable domain, its missing parts supplied by reference TRBV5-1 and TRBJ1-2, is KAGVTQTPRYLIKTRGQQVTLSCSPISGHRSVSWYQQTPGQGLQFLFEYFSETQRNKGNFPGRFSGRQFSNSRSEMNVSTLELGDSALYLCASRYDRDANYGYTFGSGTRLTVV.